The entry below gives a single T cell receptor (beta chain) sequence along with its context. These data are taken from a study of blood T cell repertoires in COVID-19. Study background: Donors in the United States, Italy and Spain gave samples during acute or convalescent COVID-19. Sources were T cells, B-cell-depleted T cells, or PBMCs; the material itself was cDNA or gDNA.

V was pared by 7 bases and J by 4 bases, with 13 bases between. This CDR3 comprises 14 residues. Germline V gene data show CDR1 as MDHEN and CDR2 as SYDVKM. It was during active infection that Seattle patients were enrolled and then longitudinally followed. Data came from immunoSEQ multiplex PCR; TCRdb stores just in-frame clones and leaves some out. The profile shows 150,000 to 200,000 clones, roughly four fifths of them singletons. Specimen: peripheral blood. This receptor was identified in a woman in her seventies with COVID-19, enrolled during active disease. J is TRBJ1-4 and V is TRBV28; D is ambiguous. The CDR3 protein is CASTVQPGNEKLFF. The CDR3 coding sequence is TGTGCCAGCACCGTCCAACCCGGTAATGAAAAACTGTTTTTT.